Sequencing of this TCR beta chain was carried out in a study of beta chain features in type 1 diabetes. Notes on the study in general: A PCR bias possibly favoring shorter templates would apply equally to patients and controls. A moderate, significant TCRB CDR3 shortening appeared in type 1 diabetes across four CD4+ subsets.

The single heparinised draw taken from each donor contained around 110 mL of blood on average. Sorting with CD45RO/CCR7/CD25/CD127/CD95/CD27 yielded naive, central memory, regulatory and stem-like memory CD4+ cells. Turning to this clone: The antigen remains unidentified.

Since all of the isolated RNA was reverse transcribed, expressed TCRB transcripts were what got sequenced. Profiled with immunoSEQ multiplex PCR; TCRdb holds only in-frame clones, not every one. The profile covers hundreds of thousands of clones, with around 16% appearing a single time and about 0.097% taken by the ten largest. Sequencing used naive CD4+ T cells from blood. The sequence derives from a young man in good health.

CDR3 coding DNA: TGTGCCAGCAGCTCAGATGTGCGGGGGGCCTCCTACGAGCAGTACTTC. This gives the protein CASSSDVRGASYEQYF. The rearrangement links TRBV7-2 to TRBJ2-7; 8 bases align to TRBD2. The V gene's germline CDR1 is SGHTA and CDR2 FQGNSA. The CDR3 extends over 16 amino acids. V trimming: 4 bases; J trimming: 0 bases; junction bases outside the gene matches: 8.